The T cell receptor (beta chain) described here comes from a study of T cells in Graves' hyperthyroidism and ophthalmopathy (dated by TCRdb to about 2019). With respect to the entire study: Peripheral blood samples were taken at initial diagnosis, before any treatment was given. An independent validation cohort of under 20 hyperthyroidism patients and over 15 patients who later progressed to ophthalmopathy tested prospective prediction of ophthalmopathy. The paper describes TCR Vbeta CDR3 sequencing of 120 to 150 peripheral blood samples, made up of fewer than 50 ophthalmopathy patients, some 76 hyperthyroidism patients and roughly 17 progressor patients. In addition, the study compared T-cell repertoires in thyroid tissue and in blood from a handful of Graves' hyperthyroidism patients. After sampling, hyperthyroidism patients received methimazole starting at 30 mg daily, and ophthalmopathy patients received high-dose intravenous methylprednisolone. The 100 or so discovery patients were randomly split 7:3 into training and test sets. TCR V-J signatures able to tell the groups apart were searched for in a discovery cohort of 90 to 100 patients, of whom about 40 had Graves' ophthalmopathy and 55 to 60 had stable Graves' hyperthyroidism.

In its sample, this clonotype was seen many times. Its antigen specificity is not known. Base qualities are not provided; no much larger clone lies one nucleotide away. The TCR beta CDR3 regions were amplified from the RNA transcripts. A first-round RT-PCR of the TCR CDR3 used the HTBI primer set with the Qiagen OneStep RT-PCR kit. Libraries were constructed in a second round of multiplex PCR, after which size selection and purification were carried out. Libraries were sequenced paired-end with 100 bp reads on an Illumina HiSeq2000. Per the original workflow: SOAPnuke was used to process the raw data, removing reads that contained adapters or uncalled bases, had a mean Phred below 15, or lacked an exact match to the constant primer or identifier. COPE v1.2.5 was used to merge the high-quality paired reads, and each unique nucleotide sequence was defined as a clonotype. MiTCR v1.1 was used to align clonotypes to the IMGT TRBV, TRBD and TRBJ reference segments. The analysis was restricted to V-J combinations with a frequency above 0.0001, which together covered 99% to 99.2% of the repertoires. A TCS score was defined as the ratio of F50 (clonal expansion) to E x V (chaos), with BLOSUM62-based TCRdist applied between CDR3 peptides within each V-J. Welch's t-statistics and random forest reduced around 510 V-J features to roughly 13, which were used in a naive Bayes classifier (R e1071). The public reads were run again by TCRdb, first through fastp at Q25 and then through MiXCR, and only productive beta chains were kept. Entries are consolidated by CDR3 protein sequence, retaining the most common genes and DNA. The authors' filters were not applied to this entry. Here the sample has 300,000 to 450,000 distinct CDR3 sequences; around 14% occur a single time. In total, the top ten clones hold roughly 9.6% of the sample.

Results and caveats for the whole study, not just this receptor: Most expanded thyroid clonotypes (frequency above 0.001) were also detected in blood, a finding suggesting that blood repertoires may reflect thyroid immune responses. Ophthalmopathy was separated from stable hyperthyroidism by a 13 V-J signature model, with about 86% sensitivity and approximately 81% specificity obtained in cross-validation and 80%/75% obtained in testing. Sample size was not statistically predetermined, and investigators were not blinded to group allocation. During validation, the model predicted progression to ophthalmopathy a median of about 6.3 months ahead of onset, with approximately 71% sensitivity and more than 72% specificity.

Stable Graves' hyperthyroidism was defined as the absence of progression to ophthalmopathy over 18 months of follow-up. Hyperthyroidism patients were newly diagnosed, had a disease duration of under 2 months, and were aged 18 to 65 years. Patients with uncontrolled infections, other autoimmune diseases, pregnancy or lactation were excluded. Clinical symptoms, serum thyroxine and TRAb, thyroid ultrasound, and orbital computed tomography formed the basis for the diagnoses. PBMCs were separated from around 9.1 ml of fresh peripheral blood using Ficoll-Paque density gradient centrifugation. Total RNA was extracted with Trizol reagent, and quality was checked on an Agilent 2100 Bioanalyzer. This TCR came from a woman aged 55-75 years with Graves' hyperthyroidism. Sequencing was done on a sample of blood.

The sequence in DNA is TGTGCCAGCAGCTTGAACAGGCGCAGCTCCTACGAGCAGTACTTC. This yields the protein CASSLNRRSSYEQYF. The sequence joins TRBV5-6 to TRBJ2-7; the D gene is perhaps TRBD1, on 5 matching bases. Its CDR3 holds 15 amino acids, cysteine through phenylalanine. Only the CDR3 portion is preserved as DNA: 45 bases, with reading frame beginning at the first base. The junction carries 11 bases between V and J, which are trimmed by 1 base and 0 bases respectively. In the germline V gene, CDR1 corresponds to SGHDT and CDR2 to YYEEEE.